One and the same sample provided the 22 T cell receptor beta chains below, sequenced in a study of shared clonotypes between healthy human individuals. The protocol was immunoSEQ multiplex PCR, while the TCRdb copy is restricted to in-frame clones and leaves out a portion. The sample holds roughly 500,000 clones; about 84% are singletons and the top ten take approximately 11%. The specimen sequenced was PBMCs. The receptors come from a woman in her thirties or forties in good health. Some clones in this sample may be carry-over from other donors' samples.

This clone was observed a few times. One base away lies a much larger clone, so this may be a sequencing read error. The V and J genes are TRBV5-1 and TRBJ2-5; the D is unclear. The CDR3 loop spans 14 amino acids. Germline lookup yields CDR1 SGHRS and CDR2 YFSETQ. CDR3 bases: TGCGCCAGCAGCTTGGGAGTCGGCCAAGAGGCCCAGTACTTC. Residues: CASSLGVGQEAQYF. The whole variable domain, filled in from reference TRBV5-1 and TRBJ2-5, reads KAGVTQTPRYLIKTRGQQVTLSCSPISGHRSVSWYQQTPGQGLQFLFEYFSETQRNKGNFPGRFSGRQFSNSRSEMNVSTLELGDSALYLCASSLGVGQEAQYFGPGTRLLVL.

The chain uses TRBV5-4 and TRBJ2-3, with D possibly TRBD2 on 6 matching bases. CDR1 and CDR2 from the germline V gene are SGHNT and YYREEE (reference sequence). V was trimmed by 0 bases and J by 0 bases, leaving 14 bases between them. CDR3 length: 17 amino acids. The DNA for the CDR3 is TGTGCCAGCAGCTTGGGAGGGCGGGGTTCTAGCACAGATACGCAGTATTTT. Translating it yields CASSLGGRGSSTDTQYF.

This chain links TRBV7-9 with TRBJ2-6; 9 nucleotides agree with TRBD1. CDR3 length equals 17 residues. J gave up 0 bases and V 5 bases, and 5 bases lay outside the gene matches. Germline loops: CDR1 SEHNR, CDR2 FQNEAQ (reference sequence). CDR3 sequence: CASSPGTGTSGANVLTF. The CDR3 region has the DNA TGTGCCAGCAGCCCCGGGACAGGGACCTCTGGGGCCAACGTCCTGACTTTC.

The chain couples TRBV29-1 to TRBJ2-7; 12 bases fit TRBD1. The V gene end was trimmed by 3 bases and the J gene end by 6 bases; junction bases not matched to a gene: 6. Germline loops: CDR1 SQVTM, CDR2 ANQGSEA. The CDR3 sequence is 14 residues long. The CDR3 protein is CSVELGQGAREQYF. The CDR3 DNA sequence: TGCAGCGTTGAGTTGGGACAGGGGGCACGCGAGCAGTACTTC.

V and J are TRBV19 and TRBJ2-7, with D possibly matching TRBD1 (6 bases). This CDR3 region has 15 residues. Germline CDR1 and CDR2: LNHDA and SQIVND (reference sequence). V lost 5 bases to trimming and J lost 5 bases, with 19 bases between them. CDR3: CASSRPSTGPHEQYF. Here the CDR3 DNA reads TGTGCCAGTAGTCGCCCCTCAACAGGGCCCCACGAGCAGTACTTC. The complete variable domain, with remaining parts taken from reference TRBV19 and TRBJ2-7, reads DGGITQSPKYLFRKEGQNVTLSCEQNLNHDAMYWYRQDPGQGLRLIYYSQIVNDFQKGDIAEGYSVSREKKESFPLTVTSAQKNPTAFYLCASSRPSTGPHEQYFGPGTRLTVT.

The chain links TRBV2 to TRBJ2-5; 7 nucleotides agree with TRBD1. After removal of 7 bases from V and 2 bases from J, the junction contained 4 bases not matched to a gene. This CDR3 is 13 amino acids long. Germline-derived CDR1 and CDR2 are SNHLY and FYNNEI. CDR3 in DNA: TGTGCCAGCAACCCGGGACAGCAAGAGACCCAGTACTTC. Its translation is CASNPGQQETQYF.

J is TRBJ2-3 and V is TRBV29-1; D is perhaps TRBD2 (6 bases). The V end was cut by 4 bases, the J end by 5 bases, with 19 bases between. Germline V gene lookup returns CDR1 SQVTM and CDR2 ANQGSEA. This CDR3 contains 15 residues. Here the CDR3 DNA reads TGCAGCGTTGTACACCGGGACTCACGGGGAGATACGCAGTATTTT. Translated: CSVVHRDSRGDTQYF.

The chain joins TRBV21-1 to TRBJ1-5. TRBV21-1 is a listed pseudogene. This CDR3 is 17 amino acids long. CDR3 loop: CASSKKGRKSSNQPQHF. DNA for the CDR3: TGTGCCAGCAGCAAAAAAGGACGAAAGAGCAGCAATCAGCCCCAGCATTTT.

CDR3 loop: CASSEKLSGSYEQYF. As DNA, the CDR3 is TGTGCCAGCAGTGAAAAACTTAGCGGGAGTTACGAGCAGTACTTC. The J gene is TRBJ2-7, the V gene TRBV6-1, with 9 bases fitting TRBD2. The CDR3 totals 15 residues. Germline V gives CDR1 MNHNS, CDR2 SASEGT. With 2 bases clipped from V and 4 bases from J, the junction kept 6 bases outside the gene matches.

The chain has TRBV5-6 and TRBJ2-6, with TRBD1 identical over 9 bases. With 4 bases clipped from V and 0 bases from J, the junction kept 8 bases outside the gene matches. The germline CDR1 and CDR2 sequences are SGHDT and YYEEEE. There are 18 residues in the CDR3. The CDR3 spells CASSIRQGVLSGANVLTF. In nucleotides, the CDR3 is TGTGCCAGCAGCATTCGACAGGGGGTACTCTCTGGGGCCAACGTCCTGACTTTC.

As concerns this clone: This sequence is one base from a far larger clone and is likely a read error. The sample carries other DNA sequences with the same CDR3. The chain joins TRBV5-1 to TRBJ2-2; TRBD2 aligns across 8 bases. Germline V gives CDR1 SGHRS, CDR2 YFSETQ. CDR3 size: 16 residues. J gave up 5 bases and V 0 bases, and 6 bases lay outside the gene matches. The CDR3 DNA follows: TGCGCCAGCAGCTTGGGGACTAGCAGGAATACCGGGGAGCTGTTTTTT. Translated, it gives CASSLGTSRNTGELFF. Full variable domain (rest looked up from reference TRBV5-1 and TRBJ2-2): KAGVTQTPRYLIKTRGQQVTLSCSPISGHRSVSWYQQTPGQGLQFLFEYFSETQRNKGNFPGRFSGRQFSNSRSEMNVSTLELGDSALYLCASSLGTSRNTGELFFGEGSRLTVL.

This rearrangement joins TRBV28 to TRBJ2-3; 9 nucleotides line up with TRBD2. This CDR3 contains 15 residues. Looked up from germline, CDR1 is MDHEN and CDR2 is SYDVKM. The ends lost 3 bases at V and 6 bases at J; junction bases unmatched: 7. The chain's CDR3 is CASSFDSGRGDTQYF. The CDR3 DNA reads TGTGCCAGCAGTTTTGATAGCGGGAGAGGGGATACGCAGTATTTT.

This clone was counted a single time. The CDR3: CASSQRQANTEAFF. The CDR3 region has the DNA TGTGCCAGTAGCCAGCGACAGGCGAACACTGAAGCTTTCTTT. This chain links TRBV19 with TRBJ1-1; tentative D call: TRBD1 (6 bases). V was shortened by 6 bases and J by 1 base, with 12 bases between the two germline ends. The CDR3 has 14 residues. Germline V gene data show CDR1 as LNHDA and CDR2 as SQIVND (reference sequence).

This chain uses TRBV5-1 with TRBJ1-4; D not certain. CDR3 size: 16 residues. Germline V gene data show CDR1 as SGHRS and CDR2 as YFSETQ. V was shortened by 0 bases and J by 0 bases, with 9 bases between the two germline ends. CDR3 residues: CASSLAPAATNEKLFF. CDR3 coding DNA: TGCGCCAGCAGCTTGGCGCCGGCCGCAACTAATGAAAAACTGTTTTTT.

Concerning this clone itself: It differs at one base from a far larger clone, so likely a read error. V and J are TRBV27 and TRBJ2-7, with 9 bases fitting TRBD1. This CDR3 comprises 17 residues. CDR1 and CDR2 from the germline V gene are MNHEY and SMNVEV (reference sequence). CDR3 sequence: CASILSIRDRVAHEQYF. In DNA, the CDR3 is TGTGCCAGCATTTTAAGTATCCGGGACAGGGTTGCCCACGAGCAGTACTTC.

The chain is built from TRBV1 and TRBJ2-2; the table's D call, TRBD2, has no DNA check behind it. TRBV1 is assigned pseudogene status. This CDR3 has 16 amino acids. In DNA, the CDR3 is TGCACCAGCAGCCAAGACACTAGCGGAAGAAACGGGGAGCTGTTTTTT. Amino acid sequence: CTSSQDTSGRNGELFF.

The CDR3 here is CASSASTSSSGYTF. CDR3 bases: TGCGCCAGCAGTGCTAGCACCTCGAGTTCTGGCTACACCTTC. The chain couples TRBV10-2 to TRBJ1-2; D remains unclear. CDR1 and CDR2 (germline): WSHSY, SAAADI. V lost 4 bases to trimming and J lost 7 bases, with 16 bases between them. The CDR3 is 14 residues long.

About this clone: With only one base between it and a far larger clone, this is likely a read error. The rearrangement joins TRBV2 to TRBJ2-3, with 7 bases matching TRBD2. This CDR3 has 15 residues. CDR1 is SNHLY, CDR2 FYNNEI, per germline. Here the CDR3 DNA reads TGTGCCGGCAGCCGCGGGAGCGGGAGCACAGATACGCAGTATTTT. Protein product: CAGSRGSGSTDTQYF.

About this clone: A read error is possible here, since a much larger clone lies one base away. The conserved phenylalanine or tryptophan is not found at the CDR3 terminus, so this likely reflects a read error. Distinct nucleotide sequences in the sample also encode this CDR3. This chain connects TRBV18 to TRBJ2-7; 8 nucleotides match TRBD2. The CDR3 totals 14 residues. Germline CDR1 reads KGHSH; CDR2 reads LQKENI. The J segment lost 4 bases and the V segment lost 3 bases, leaving 5 bases of the junction unmatched. The CDR3 protein is CASSPGREGYEQYL. Written as DNA, the CDR3 is TGTGCCAGCTCACCCGGACGGGAGGGTTACGAGCAGTACCTC.

As for this clone: A read error is the likely source, as a far larger clone sits one nucleotide away. The DNA for the CDR3 is TGTGCCAGCGGCTTCTTAGGCAGCGCGATCACTGAAGCTTTCTTT. Translated, it gives CASGFLGSAITEAFF. The J gene is TRBJ1-1, the V gene TRBV13; D gene ambiguous. The CDR3 has 15 residues. The germline gives CDR1 PRHDT, CDR2 FYEKMQ (reference sequence).

As to this clone: A read error likely explains this, since a far larger clone differs by one base. V is TRBV25-1 and J is TRBJ2-7; 8 bases fit TRBD1. Germline CDR1 reads MGHDK; CDR2 reads SYGVNS. The CDR3 extends over 14 amino acids. J gave up 9 bases and V 4 bases, and 11 bases lay outside the gene matches. CDR3 region: CASSGRWTGSMQYF. The CDR3 nucleotides read TGTGCCAGCAGTGGAAGATGGACAGGGAGCATGCAGTACTTC.

The chain couples TRBV4-3 to TRBJ2-3; 8 positions agree with TRBD2. CDR1 is LGHNA, CDR2 YSLEER, per germline. The CDR3 totals 15 residues. V was pared by 0 bases and J by 9 bases, with 8 bases of the junction left unmatched. The CDR3: CASSQDRGTSPTQYF. DNA for the CDR3: TGCGCCAGCAGCCAAGACCGGGGGACTAGTCCAACGCAGTATTTT.